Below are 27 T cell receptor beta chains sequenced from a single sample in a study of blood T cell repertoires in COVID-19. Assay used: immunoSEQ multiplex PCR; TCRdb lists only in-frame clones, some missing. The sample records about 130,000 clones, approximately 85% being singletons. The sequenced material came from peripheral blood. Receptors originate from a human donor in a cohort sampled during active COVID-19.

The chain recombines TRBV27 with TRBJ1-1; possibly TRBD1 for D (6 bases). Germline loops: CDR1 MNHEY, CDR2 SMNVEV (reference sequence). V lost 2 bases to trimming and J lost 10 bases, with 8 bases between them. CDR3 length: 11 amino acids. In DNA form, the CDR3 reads TGTGCCAGCAGTTTAGGGGGGGCAGCTTTCTTT. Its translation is CASSLGGAAFF.

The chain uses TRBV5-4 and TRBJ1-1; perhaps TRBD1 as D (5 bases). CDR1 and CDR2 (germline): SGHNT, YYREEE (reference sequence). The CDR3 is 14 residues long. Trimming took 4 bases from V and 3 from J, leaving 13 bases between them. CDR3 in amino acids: CASSQTGGYTEAFF. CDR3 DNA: TGTGCCAGCAGCCAGACGGGGGGGTACACTGAAGCTTTCTTT. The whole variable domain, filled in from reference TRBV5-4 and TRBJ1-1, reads ETGVTQSPTHLIKTRGQQVTLRCSSQSGHNTVSWYQQALGQGPQFIFQYYREEENGRGNFPPRFSGLQFPNYSSELNVNALELDDSALYLCASSQTGGYTEAFFGQGTRLTVV.

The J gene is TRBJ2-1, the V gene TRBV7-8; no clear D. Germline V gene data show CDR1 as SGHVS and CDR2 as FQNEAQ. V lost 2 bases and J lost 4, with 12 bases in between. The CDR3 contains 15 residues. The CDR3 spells CASSLIKLLYNEQFF. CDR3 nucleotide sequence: TGTGCCAGCAGCTTAATTAAACTCCTTTACAATGAGCAGTTCTTC.

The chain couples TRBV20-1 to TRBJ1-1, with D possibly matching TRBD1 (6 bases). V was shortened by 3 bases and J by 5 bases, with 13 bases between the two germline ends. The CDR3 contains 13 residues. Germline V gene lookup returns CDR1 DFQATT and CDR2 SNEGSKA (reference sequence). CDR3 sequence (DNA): TGCAGTGCTAGTTTGGGGGCGGGTACTGAAGCTTTCTTT. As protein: CSASLGAGTEAFF.

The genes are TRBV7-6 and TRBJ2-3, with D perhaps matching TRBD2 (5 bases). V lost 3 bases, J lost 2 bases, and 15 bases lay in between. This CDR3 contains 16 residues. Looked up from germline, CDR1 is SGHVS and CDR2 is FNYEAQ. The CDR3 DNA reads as TGTGCCAGCAGCTTGGGAGCGTGGGTGAACACAGATACGCAGTATTTT. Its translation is CASSLGAWVNTDTQYF.

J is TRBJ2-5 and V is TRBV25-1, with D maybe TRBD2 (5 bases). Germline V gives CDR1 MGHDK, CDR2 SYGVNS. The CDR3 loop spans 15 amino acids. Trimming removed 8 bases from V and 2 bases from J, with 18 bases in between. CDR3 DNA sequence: TGTGCCAGCGGGGAACTAGTGGGATATCAAGAGACCCAGTACTTC. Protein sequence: CASGELVGYQETQYF.

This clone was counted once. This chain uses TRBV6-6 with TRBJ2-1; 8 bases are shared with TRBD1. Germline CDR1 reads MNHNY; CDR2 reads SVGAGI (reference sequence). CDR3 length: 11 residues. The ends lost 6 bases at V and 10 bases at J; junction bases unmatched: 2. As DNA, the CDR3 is TGTGCCAGCAGGGCAGGGGGCGAGCAGTTCTTC. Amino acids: CASRAGGEQFF.

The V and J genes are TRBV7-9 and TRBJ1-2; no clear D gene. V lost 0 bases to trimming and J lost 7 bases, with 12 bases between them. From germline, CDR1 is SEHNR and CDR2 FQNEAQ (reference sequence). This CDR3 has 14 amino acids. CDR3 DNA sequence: TGTGCCAGCAGCTTAGCGAAAGGGAGTGGTGGCTACACCTTC. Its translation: CASSLAKGSGGYTF.

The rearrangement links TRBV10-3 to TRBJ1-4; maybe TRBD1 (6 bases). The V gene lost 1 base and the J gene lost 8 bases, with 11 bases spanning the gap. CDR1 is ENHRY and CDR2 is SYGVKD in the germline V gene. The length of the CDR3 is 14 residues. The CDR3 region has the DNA TGTGCCATCAGTGAGTTCAGGGGTGTAGAAAAACTGTTTTTT. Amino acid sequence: CAISEFRGVEKLFF.

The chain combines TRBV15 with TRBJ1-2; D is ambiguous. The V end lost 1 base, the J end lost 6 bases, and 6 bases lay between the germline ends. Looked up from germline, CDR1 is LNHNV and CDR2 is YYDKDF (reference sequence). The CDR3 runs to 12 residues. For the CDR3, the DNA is TGTGCCACCAGCAGAGCGGAGAATGGCTACACCTTC. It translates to CATSRAENGYTF.

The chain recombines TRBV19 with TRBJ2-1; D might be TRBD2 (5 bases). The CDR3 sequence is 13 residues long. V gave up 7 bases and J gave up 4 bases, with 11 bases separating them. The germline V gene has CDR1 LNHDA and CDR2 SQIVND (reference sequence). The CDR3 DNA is TGTGCCAGTACCCCCCCGGGGTACAATGAGCAGTTCTTC. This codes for CASTPPGYNEQFF. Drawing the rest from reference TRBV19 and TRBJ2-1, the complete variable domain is DGGITQSPKYLFRKEGQNVTLSCEQNLNHDAMYWYRQDPGQGLRLIYYSQIVNDFQKGDIAEGYSVSREKKESFPLTVTSAQKNPTAFYLCASTPPGYNEQFFGPGTRLTVL.

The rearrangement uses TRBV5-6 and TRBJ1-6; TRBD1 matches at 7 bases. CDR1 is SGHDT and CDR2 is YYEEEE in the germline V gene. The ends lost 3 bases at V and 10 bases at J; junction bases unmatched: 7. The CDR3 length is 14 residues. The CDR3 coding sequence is TGTGCCAGCAGCTCGGACAGGAACCAATCACCCCTCCACTTT. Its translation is CASSSDRNQSPLHF.

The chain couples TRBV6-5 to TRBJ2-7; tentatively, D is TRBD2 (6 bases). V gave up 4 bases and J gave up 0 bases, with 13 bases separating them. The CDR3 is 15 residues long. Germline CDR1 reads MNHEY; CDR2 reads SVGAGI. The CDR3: CASSSPRGSSYEQYF. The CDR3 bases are TGTGCCAGCAGTTCCCCCCGGGGGAGCTCCTACGAGCAGTACTTC.

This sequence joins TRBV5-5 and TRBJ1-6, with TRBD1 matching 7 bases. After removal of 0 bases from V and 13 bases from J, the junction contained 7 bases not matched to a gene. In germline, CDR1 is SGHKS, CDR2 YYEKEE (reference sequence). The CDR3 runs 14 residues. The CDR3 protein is CASSLAVRGYPLHF. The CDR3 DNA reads TGTGCCAGCAGCTTGGCCGTCAGGGGGTATCCCCTCCACTTT.

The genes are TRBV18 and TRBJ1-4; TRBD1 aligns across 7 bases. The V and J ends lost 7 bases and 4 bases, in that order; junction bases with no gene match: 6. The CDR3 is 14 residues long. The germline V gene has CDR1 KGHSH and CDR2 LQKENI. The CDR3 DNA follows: TGTGCCAGCTTATACCGGGACAGTAATGAAAAACTGTTTTTT. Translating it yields CASLYRDSNEKLFF.

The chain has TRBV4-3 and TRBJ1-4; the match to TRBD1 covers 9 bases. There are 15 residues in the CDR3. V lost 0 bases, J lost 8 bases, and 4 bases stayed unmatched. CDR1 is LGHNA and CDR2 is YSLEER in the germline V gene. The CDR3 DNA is TGCGCCAGCAGCCAAGAAGGGACAGGGTACGAAAAACTGTTTTTT. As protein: CASSQEGTGYEKLFF.

The CDR3 spells CASSLGGGLSYNEQFF. The CDR3 DNA reads as TGTGCCAGCAGCTTAGGTGGCGGGCTGAGTTACAATGAGCAGTTCTTC. V is TRBV7-2 and J is TRBJ2-1, with D perhaps TRBD2 (5 bases). Germline-derived CDR1 and CDR2 are SGHTA and FQGNSA. The CDR3 consists of 16 residues. Trimming took off 1 base at V and 4 bases at J, with 14 bases between the two ends.

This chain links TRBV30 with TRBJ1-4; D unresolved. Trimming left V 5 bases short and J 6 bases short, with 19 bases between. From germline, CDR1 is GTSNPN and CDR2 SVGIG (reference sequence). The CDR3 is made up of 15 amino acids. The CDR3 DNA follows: TGTGCCTGGGCCCTTCTGGAGCGGGAGGATGAAAAACTGTTTTTT. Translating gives CAWALLEREDEKLFF.

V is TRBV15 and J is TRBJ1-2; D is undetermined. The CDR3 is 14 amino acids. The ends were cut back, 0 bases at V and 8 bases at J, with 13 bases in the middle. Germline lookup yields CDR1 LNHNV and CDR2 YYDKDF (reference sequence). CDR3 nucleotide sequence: TGTGCCACCAGCAGAGAGCTGCGTCTGCGGGGCTACACCTTC. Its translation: CATSRELRLRGYTF.

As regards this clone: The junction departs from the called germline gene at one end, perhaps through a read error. The CDR3 is CASSEVWTMGEQYF. CDR3 nucleotides: TGTGCCAGCAGCGAAGTATGGACAATGGGCGAGCAGTACTTC. The gene calls are TRBV6-1 and TRBJ2-7; possibly TRBD1 for D (5 bases). Germline loops: CDR1 MNHNS, CDR2 SASEGT. This CDR3 region has 14 residues.

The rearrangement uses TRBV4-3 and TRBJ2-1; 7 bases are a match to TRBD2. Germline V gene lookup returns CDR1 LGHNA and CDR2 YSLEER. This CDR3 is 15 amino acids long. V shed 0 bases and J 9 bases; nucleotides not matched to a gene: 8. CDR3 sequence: CASSQDRPAGSEQFF. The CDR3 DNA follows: TGCGCCAGCAGCCAAGATAGGCCAGCGGGGAGTGAGCAGTTCTTC.

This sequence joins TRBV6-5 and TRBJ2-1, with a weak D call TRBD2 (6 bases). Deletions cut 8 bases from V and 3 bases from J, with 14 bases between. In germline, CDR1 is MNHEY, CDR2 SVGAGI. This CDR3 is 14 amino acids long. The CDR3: CASGRGAGYNEQFF. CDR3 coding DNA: TGTGCCAGCGGGCGGGGCGCAGGCTACAATGAGCAGTTCTTC.

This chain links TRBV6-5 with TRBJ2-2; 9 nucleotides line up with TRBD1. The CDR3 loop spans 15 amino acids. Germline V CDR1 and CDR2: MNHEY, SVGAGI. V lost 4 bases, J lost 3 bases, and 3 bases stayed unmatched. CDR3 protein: CASSWTGADTGELFF. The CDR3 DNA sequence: TGTGCCAGCAGTTGGACAGGGGCGGACACCGGGGAGCTGTTTTTT.

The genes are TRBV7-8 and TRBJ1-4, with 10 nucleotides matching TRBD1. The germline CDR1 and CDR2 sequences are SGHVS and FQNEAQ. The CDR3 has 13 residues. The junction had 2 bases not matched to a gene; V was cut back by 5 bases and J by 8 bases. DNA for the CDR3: TGTGCCAGCAGCATGGACAGGGGGGAAAAACTGTTTTTT. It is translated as CASSMDRGEKLFF.

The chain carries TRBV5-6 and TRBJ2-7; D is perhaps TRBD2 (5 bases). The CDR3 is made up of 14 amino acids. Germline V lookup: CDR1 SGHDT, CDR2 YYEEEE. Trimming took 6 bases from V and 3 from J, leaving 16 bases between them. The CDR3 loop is CASTHRTGYYEQYV. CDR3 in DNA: TGTGCCAGCACCCATAGGACTGGGTACTACGAGCAGTACGTC.

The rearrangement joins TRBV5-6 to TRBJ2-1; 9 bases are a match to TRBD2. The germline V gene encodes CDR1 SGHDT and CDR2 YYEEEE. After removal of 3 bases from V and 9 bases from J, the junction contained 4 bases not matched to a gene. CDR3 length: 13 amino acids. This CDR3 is CASSSVAGAEQFF. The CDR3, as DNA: TGTGCCAGCAGCTCAGTAGCGGGAGCTGAGCAGTTCTTC.

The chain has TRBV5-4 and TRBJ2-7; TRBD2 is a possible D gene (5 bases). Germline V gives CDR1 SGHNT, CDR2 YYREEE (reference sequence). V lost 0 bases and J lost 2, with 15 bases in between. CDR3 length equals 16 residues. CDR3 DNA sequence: TGTGCCAGCAGCTTGGCCCTATTCTCGACTACCTACGAGCAGTACTTC. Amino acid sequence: CASSLALFSTTYEQYF. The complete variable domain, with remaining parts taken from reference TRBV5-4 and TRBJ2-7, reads ETGVTQSPTHLIKTRGQQVTLRCSSQSGHNTVSWYQQALGQGPQFIFQYYREEENGRGNFPPRFSGLQFPNYSSELNVNALELDDSALYLCASSLALFSTTYEQYFGPGTRLTVT.